These T cell receptor beta chains were read from a single sample in a study of radiation and T cells in renal cell carcinoma. TCRdb keeps only in-frame clones here, not all; method: immunoSEQ multiplex PCR. The repertoire holds approximately 17,000 clones, 50% seen once, with 40% in the top ten. The input for sequencing was tumor tissue, taken from a patient whose treatment included radiotherapy and nephrectomy. These receptors were taken from an older woman with renal cell carcinoma. Both conserved end residues are part of each CDR3. D genes are given only for firm matches. The size entry is marked missing in some rows and otherwise reads once, few, many or a size class.

d_gene	v_gene	len	abundance	j_gene	CDR3aa	CDR3nt
NA	TRBV14	13	few	TRBJ2-7	CASSQDTSYEQYF	TGTGCCAGCAGCCAAGATACGAGCTACGAGCAGTACTTC
NA	TRBV11-2	14	NA	TRBJ1-6	CASSPEGSKSPLHF	TGTGCCAGCAGCCCCGAAGGGTCGAAATCACCCCTCCACTTT
NA	TRBV18	14	NA	TRBJ1-1	CASSKGRSNTEAFF	TGTGCCAGCTCTAAGGGACGGTCGAACACTGAAGCTTTCTTT
NA	TRBV27	15	NA	TRBJ2-2	CASGPGLRNTGELFF	TGTGCCAGCGGACCGGGACTTAGAAACACCGGGGAGCTGTTTTTT
TRBD1	TRBV5-1	16	few	TRBJ1-6	CASSQRQGGNNSPLHF	TGCGCCAGCAGCCAGCGACAGGGGGGGAATAATTCACCCCTCCACTTT
TRBD1	TRBV10-1	13	NA	TRBJ1-1	CASSRTGGTEAFF	TGCGCCAGCAGTAGAACAGGGGGCACTGAAGCTTTCTTT
NA	TRBV7-9	15	few	TRBJ2-5	CASSSDDPGEETQYF	TGTGCCAGCAGCTCCGACGACCCTGGGGAGGAGACCCAGTACTTC
NA	TRBV7-9	15	NA	TRBJ1-2	CASSQDYRERNGYTF	TGCGCCAGCAGCCAAGACTACAGGGAACGAAACGGCTACACCTTC
NA	TRBV2	13	few	TRBJ2-7	CASSYTTYYEQYF	TGTGCCAGCAGTTATACCACATACTACGAGCAGTACTTC
TRBD1	TRBV28	15	NA	TRBJ2-5	CASSFQWTGDATQYF	TGTGCCAGCAGTTTCCAATGGACAGGGGATGCGACCCAGTACTTC
NA	TRBV5-5	14	NA	TRBJ1-2	CASSPRGRLYGYTF	TGTGCCAGCAGCCCTCGGGGCAGGTTGTATGGCTACACCTTC
NA	TRBV19	13	few	TRBJ1-6	CASSIEGSSPLHF	TGTGCCAGTAGTATCGAGGGTAGTTCACCCCTCCACTTT
TRBD1	TRBV12-5	14	NA	TRBJ2-7	CASGPGQGGHEQYF	TGTGCTAGTGGTCCGGGACAGGGAGGCCACGAGCAGTACTTC
TRBD2	TRBV2	19	NA	TRBJ2-2	CASSEPRTSGGSDTGELFF	TGTGCCAGCAGCGAACCTCGGACTAGCGGGGGGTCCGACACCGGGGAGCTGTTTTTT
NA	TRBV29-1	14	NA	TRBJ1-1	CSVPRGTMNTEAFF	TGCAGCGTCCCGCGGGGGACGATGAACACTGAAGCTTTCTTT
NA	TRBV6-1	10	NA	TRBJ2-1	CASTNNEQFF	TGTGCCAGTACCAATAATGAGCAGTTCTTC
NA	TRBV27	16	NA	TRBJ1-5	CASGGVGGGYNQPQHF	TGTGCCAGCGGGGGAGTTGGGGGGGGCTACAATCAGCCCCAGCATTTT
NA	TRBV27	13	NA	TRBJ1-5	CASSLGGPQPQHF	TGTGCCAGCAGTTTAGGTGGTCCTCAGCCCCAGCATTTT
NA	TRBV7-2	14	few	TRBJ1-1	CASSPRWGNTEAFF	TGTGCCAGCAGCCCCCGGTGGGGGAACACTGAAGCTTTCTTT
TRBD1	TRBV16	14	NA	TRBJ2-1	CASSQLGQGGEQFF	TGTGCCAGCAGCCAATTAGGACAGGGTGGGGAGCAGTTCTTC
NA	TRBV7-6	15	NA	TRBJ1-1	CASSLKWSAGGEAFF	TGTGCCAGCAGCTTAAAGTGGTCTGCAGGAGGTGAAGCTTTCTTT
NA	TRBV19	14	NA	TRBJ1-3	CASSMRDSGNTIYF	TGTGCCAGTAGTATGCGGGACTCTGGAAACACCATATATTTT
TRBD1	TRBV5-6	16	NA	TRBJ2-1	CASSYDRTGSYNEQFF	TGTGCCAGCAGCTACGACCGGACAGGGAGCTACAATGAGCAGTTCTTC
NA	TRBV6-5	13	NA	TRBJ2-3	CASSEVQRDTQYF	TGTGCCAGCAGTGAAGTTCAGAGGGATACGCAGTATTTT
TRBD1	TRBV5-6	16	NA	TRBJ1-5	CASTSRTGGVNQPQHF	TGTGCCAGCACCTCAAGGACAGGGGGCGTAAATCAGCCCCAGCATTTT
NA	TRBV4-1	15	once	TRBJ2-7	CASSQELGRGHEQYF	TGCGCCAGCAGCCAAGAATTGGGCAGGGGCCACGAGCAGTACTTC
NA	TRBV2	15	NA	TRBJ1-6	CASSTLQGENSPLHF	TGTGCCAGCAGCACCCTTCAGGGAGAGAATTCACCCCTCCACTTT